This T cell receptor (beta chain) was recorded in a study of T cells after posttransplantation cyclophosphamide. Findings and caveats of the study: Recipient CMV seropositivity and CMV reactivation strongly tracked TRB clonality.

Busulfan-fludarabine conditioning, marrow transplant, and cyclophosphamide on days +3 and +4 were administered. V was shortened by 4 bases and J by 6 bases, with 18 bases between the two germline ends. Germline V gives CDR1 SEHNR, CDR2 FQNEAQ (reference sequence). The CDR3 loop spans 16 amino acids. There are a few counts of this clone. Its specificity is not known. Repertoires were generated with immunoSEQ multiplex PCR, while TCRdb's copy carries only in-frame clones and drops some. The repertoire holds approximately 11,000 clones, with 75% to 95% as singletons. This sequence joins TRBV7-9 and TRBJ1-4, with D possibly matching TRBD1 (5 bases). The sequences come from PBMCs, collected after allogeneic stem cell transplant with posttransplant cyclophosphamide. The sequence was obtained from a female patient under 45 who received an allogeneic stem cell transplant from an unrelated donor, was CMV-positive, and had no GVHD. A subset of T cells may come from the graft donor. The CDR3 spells CASSSSYGTEYEKLFF. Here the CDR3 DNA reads TGTGCCAGCAGCTCCAGTTACGGGACTGAGTATGAAAAACTGTTTTTT.